This T cell receptor beta chain was sequenced for a study of identical twins. Each CDR3 protein gets one entry after TCRdb re-called the 5' RACE reads with MiXCR. The sample lists about 1.7 million distinct CDR3 sequences, under 35% seen once, with around 0.3% in the top ten. This clonotype has a handful of counts. Germline V gene lookup returns CDR1 LGHNA and CDR2 YNFKEQ. The V and J ends lost 0 bases and 3 bases, in that order; junction bases with no gene match: 2. The CDR3 length is 15 residues. The specimen sequenced was cord blood. The J gene is TRBJ2-7, the V gene TRBV4-2; 10 bases are a match to TRBD2. This TCR derives from a newborn girl in good health. CDR3 coding DNA: TGTGCCAGCAGCCAAGAAGCGGGAGGGTTCTACGAGCAGTACTTC. Protein product: CASSQEAGGFYEQYF.